This T cell receptor (beta chain) was sequenced for a study of T cells in Graves' hyperthyroidism and ophthalmopathy. Study summary: Prior to any treatment, at the point of initial diagnosis, peripheral blood was collected.

Study-wide points: Blood also contained most expanded thyroid clonotypes above 0.001.

Calling Graves' hyperthyroidism stable meant ophthalmopathy did not progress within 18 months. Clinical symptoms, serum thyroxine and TRAb, thyroid ultrasound and orbital computed tomography together formed the diagnostic basis. This clonotype was observed many times. Its target is not known. CDR1 SNHLY and CDR2 FYNNEI come from the germline V gene. V was pared by 7 bases and J by 3 bases, with 10 bases between. This CDR3 spans 12 amino acids. Researchers took RNA transcripts and amplified the TCR beta CDR3 regions from them. The HTBI primer set drove a first-round RT-PCR of the TCR CDR3. TCRdb recomputed calls from the multiplex PCR reads with MiXCR, one row per CDR3 protein. Of 300,000 to 450,000 distinct CDR3 sequences in the sample, 14% to 15% were seen once.

The chain carries TRBV2 and TRBJ2-7, with TRBD2 as a possible D gene (5 bases). The sequence came from a woman in her twenties or thirties with Graves' hyperthyroidism. The sample consisted of blood. In DNA form, the CDR3 reads TGTGCCAGCAACGAGGGAAACTACGAGCAGTACTTC. Translating it yields CASNEGNYEQYF.